This is a list of T cell receptor beta chains from one sample in a study of regulatory T cells in long-lasting Graves disease. Each CDR3 protein is one row after TCRdb ran MiXCR on the multiplex PCR reads. The data contain hundreds of thousands of distinct CDR3 sequences, 16% of them seen just once; the ten biggest clones take up under 20%. These data also featured in a second study, about T cells in Graves' hyperthyroidism and ophthalmopathy.

The sample here was peripheral blood mononuclear cells (PBMCs), taken at new diagnosis, from a patient treated with antithyroid drugs. These receptors were taken from a woman aged 25 to 39 with Graves disease. The CDR3 runs from the conserved cysteine through the conserved F or W. The D gene is left open where the match is weak.

cdr3_aa,v_call,d_call,j_call
CASRPQSGTRSYEQYF,TRBV2,.,TRBJ2-7
CASSLDRTGANVLTF,TRBV11-2,TRBD1,TRBJ2-6
CASSETRTVSSYNEQFF,TRBV2,.,TRBJ2-1
CSVERKAGEKLFF,TRBV29-1,.,TRBJ1-4
CASSKTGTGGGYTF,TRBV6-1,TRBD1,TRBJ1-2
CASSFNRGGYTF,TRBV7-9,.,TRBJ1-2
CASSPYQGTNQPQHF,TRBV4-1,.,TRBJ1-5
CSAVPIVGQPYYPGEEQYF,TRBV20-1,TRBD1,TRBJ2-7
CAISGRGARDEQFF,TRBV10-3,.,TRBJ2-1
CASSSSDGTYEQYF,TRBV6-5,.,TRBJ2-7
CAISDEVLNTEAFF,TRBV10-3,.,TRBJ1-1
CASSFGEGPKLFF,TRBV5-1,.,TRBJ1-4
CASRLQGAGGYTF,TRBV28,TRBD1,TRBJ1-2
CASIGQGKGGELFF,TRBV28,.,TRBJ2-2
CASSLRLAGVWEQYF,TRBV12-3/TRBV12-4,TRBD2,TRBJ2-7
CSAAAWTYEQYF,TRBV20-1,.,TRBJ2-7
CASSQEPSTQYF,TRBV4-1,.,TRBJ2-3
CASSPPPGPNTEAFF,TRBV7-8,.,TRBJ1-1
CASSLAGTRDTQYF,TRBV7-9,TRBD2,TRBJ2-3
CASSLRVTGVDTQYF,TRBV28,.,TRBJ2-3
CASTVGGPSGRAF,TRBV28,TRBD2,TRBJ2-1
CASNLSRAGGNTIYF,TRBV28,.,TRBJ1-3
CASSAGLGEEQYF,TRBV18,.,TRBJ2-7
CAWSAGAGAEAFF,TRBV30,.,TRBJ1-1
CAWSVAGNGYTF,TRBV30,.,TRBJ1-2
CAWSGRDRGLRGREQYF,TRBV30,TRBD1,TRBJ2-7
CASSVAWAEQETQYF,TRBV9,.,TRBJ2-5
CASSYRGQETQYF,TRBV7-9,.,TRBJ2-5
CASIWGANTGELFF,TRBV6-1,.,TRBJ2-2
CASAPLWGLETQYF,TRBV6-1,.,TRBJ2-5
CASSLWGGGTEEQYF,TRBV10-2,TRBD2,TRBJ2-7